This is a list of T cell receptor beta chains from one sample in a study of T cell responses to AZD1222 COVID-19 vaccine. Assay: immunoSEQ multiplex PCR; the TCRdb copy retains only in-frame clones and omits some. The repertoire holds about 150,000 clones, with about 92% as singletons. The specimen was peripheral blood, collected 28 days after the second AZD1222 dose. The receptors were gathered from an adult who received the AZD1222 COVID-19 vaccine. CDR3s include the opening cysteine and the closing phenylalanine or tryptophan. The D gene is left open where the match is weak. Clone size is not always given. Where it is, it says once, few, many or a class for expanded clones.

>NA|TRBJ2-7|TRBV27|NA
TGTGCCAGCAGTTCGGGACAAGGCTACGAGCAGTACTTC
CASSSGQGYEQYF
>NA|TRBJ2-7|TRBV5-1|NA
TGCGCCAGCAGCTTGGGGGACGGCTTATACGAGCAGTACTTC
CASSLGDGLYEQYF
>once|TRBJ2-5|TRBV11-1|TRBD2
TGTGCCAGCAGCCCCGGGAGGGCCCCTAGGGAGACCCAGTACTTC
CASSPGRAPRETQYF
>NA|TRBJ2-3|TRBV2|TRBD1
TGTGCCAGGGACGGGACAGGGATTTTAACAGATACGCAGTATTTT
CARDGTGILTDTQYF
>once|TRBJ1-1|TRBV3-1/TRBV3-2|NA
TGTGCCAGCAGCCTCCGGGTTTTGAACACTGAAGCTTTCTTT
CASSLRVLNTEAFF
>NA|TRBJ2-1|TRBV18|TRBD1
TGTGCCAGCTCACCGGGACAGGGGTACGGTGAGCAGTTCTTC
CASSPGQGYGEQFF
>few|TRBJ1-5|TRBV28|TRBD1
TGTGCCAGCAGTTCTCCCGGGAGGGGGCTGGCCCAGCATTTT
CASSSPGRGLAQHF
>NA|TRBJ2-7|TRBV27|TRBD2
TGTGCCAGCAGTTTATTGGGGACTACTATCCACGAGCAGTACTTC
CASSLLGTTIHEQYF
>NA|TRBJ2-7|TRBV7-2|TRBD1
TGTGCCAGCAGCGCGGGACAGGGGGTTCCCGAGCAGTACTTC
CASSAGQGVPEQYF
>NA|TRBJ1-1|TRBV27|NA
TGTGCCAGCAGTTTATGGGGCAACGCTGAAGCTTTCTTT
CASSLWGNAEAFF
>NA|TRBJ1-6|TRBV6-6|NA
TGTGCCAGCAGTTTTGGGCAGGAAAATTCACCCCTCCACTTT
CASSFGQENSPLHF
>NA|TRBJ2-2|TRBV6-5|NA
TGTGCCAGCAGCCGGGAGAACACCGGGGAGCTGTTTTTT
CASSRENTGELFF
>NA|TRBJ1-3|TRBV4-3|NA
TGCGCCAGCAGCCAAGGGGCAGCTGGAAACACCATATATTTT
CASSQGAAGNTIYF
>NA|TRBJ2-3|TRBV27|NA
TGTGCCAGCAGTTTACGTCGCAGCACAGATACGCAGTATTTT
CASSLRRSTDTQYF
>NA|TRBJ1-2|TRBV14|NA
TGTGCCAGCGGGAGGGTTAACTATGGCTACACCTTC
CASGRVNYGYTF
>NA|TRBJ2-7|TRBV25-1|TRBD1
TGTGCCAGCAGCAGCAGGGGGTACTACGAGCAGTACTTC
CASSSRGYYEQYF
>few|TRBJ2-7|TRBV4-2|NA
TGTGCCAGCAGCCACGAATTCCGGGACAATAGGGTGTACGAGCAGTACTTC
CASSHEFRDNRVYEQYF
>NA|TRBJ2-3|TRBV7-3|NA
TGTGCCAGCAGCAAGGCAGGCGGAGCAGGTCTGGATACGCAGTATTTT
CASSKAGGAGLDTQYF
>NA|TRBJ1-2|TRBV12-3/TRBV12-4|TRBD1
TGTGCCAGCACTCTGACAGGGAGCTATGGCTACACCTTC
CASTLTGSYGYTF
>once|TRBJ1-1|TRBV2|NA
TGTGCCAGCAGTGAATTTGCTGGGCGTGAAGCTTTCTTT
CASSEFAGREAFF
>NA|TRBJ2-7|TRBV3-1/TRBV3-2|NA
TGTGCCAGCAGCCAAGACCCGTCTCAGGGCTACGAGCAGTACTTC
CASSQDPSQGYEQYF
>NA|TRBJ1-3|TRBV6-5|NA
TGTGCCAGCAGTTACTCTGACGACGTCTTTGGAAACACCATATATTTT
CASSYSDDVFGNTIYF
>NA|TRBJ1-1|TRBV19|NA
TGTGCCAGTACCCAGGGTGGGCCGTTGAACACTGAAGCTTTCTTT
CASTQGGPLNTEAFF
>NA|TRBJ2-7|TRBV10-3|NA
TGTGCCATCCTCCGGGACATCAACTACGAGCAGTACTTC
CAILRDINYEQYF
>NA|TRBJ2-7|TRBV28|NA
TGTGCCAGCAGTTTGCACAGCTTCTACGAGCAGTACTTC
CASSLHSFYEQYF
>NA|TRBJ2-2|TRBV21-1|NA
TGTGCCAGCATCAGGGGAGGGGTAAGCACCGGGGAGCTGTTTTTT
CASIRGGVSTGELFF
>NA|TRBJ2-7|TRBV7-8|NA
TGTGCCAGCAGCCCTAATCGGCTAGGGAGCTCCTACGAGCAGTACTTC
CASSPNRLGSSYEQYF